Below, 11 T cell receptor beta chains from the same sample are listed, as sequenced in a study of blood T cell repertoires in COVID-19. Sequencing used immunoSEQ multiplex PCR; TCRdb keeps in-frame clones, though not all of them. Among about 300,000 clones listed, over 85% were seen once. Sequenced input: peripheral blood. These receptor sequences come from a woman under 40 with COVID-19, enrolled during active disease.

The rearrangement joins TRBV6-4 to TRBJ2-2; 7 positions match TRBD2. Trimming took 4 bases from V and 7 from J; bases not matched to a gene: 9. From germline, CDR1 is MRHNA and CDR2 SNTAGT. This CDR3 is built from 15 residues. The CDR3 is CASSVKSGEGGELFF. For the CDR3, the DNA is TGTGCCAGCAGTGTCAAGAGCGGGGAAGGCGGGGAGCTGTTTTTT.

The chain is built from TRBV19 and TRBJ2-1, with a tentative D call TRBD2 (5 bases). The CDR3 spans 13 residues. CDR1 and CDR2 (germline): LNHDA, SQIVND (reference sequence). The ends were cut back, 5 bases at V and 7 bases at J, with 12 bases in the middle. CDR3: CASSVSSWNEQFF. The CDR3 DNA is TGTGCCAGTAGTGTATCTAGCTGGAATGAGCAGTTCTTC.

CDR3 sequence (DNA): TGCGCCAGCAGAGGGACAATGCAAGAGACCCAGTACTTC. Residues: CASRGTMQETQYF. This chain uses TRBV4-1 with TRBJ2-5; D may be TRBD1 (6 bases). The germline CDR1 and CDR2 sequences are MGHRA and YSYEKL. V was cut by 6 bases and J by 2 bases, with 10 bases left in between. CDR3 size: 13 residues.

The rearrangement uses TRBV7-9 and TRBJ2-2, with TRBD2 as a possible D gene (6 bases). Germline CDR1 is SEHNR and CDR2 is FQNEAQ (reference sequence). The V and J ends lost 6 bases and 4 bases respectively, with 15 bases between them. The CDR3 consists of 15 residues. This chain's CDR3 is CASSRVGGATGELFF. CDR3 coding DNA: TGTGCCAGCAGTCGGGTCGGGGGAGCCACCGGGGAGCTGTTTTTT.

This rearrangement joins TRBV10-1 to TRBJ1-2; D is unclear. This CDR3 region has 15 residues. Germline V gene data show CDR1 as WNHNN and CDR2 as SYGVQD (reference sequence). V dropped 3 bases and J dropped 4 bases, with 15 bases sitting between them. CDR3 region: CASSDRRRWCYGYTF. DNA for the CDR3: TGCGCCAGCAGTGATCGCAGGAGGTGGTGCTATGGCTACACCTTC.

This chain joins TRBV19 and TRBJ1-2; 11 nucleotides align to TRBD1. Trimming took 9 bases from V and 3 from J; bases not matched to a gene: 15. Germline loops: CDR1 LNHDA, CDR2 SQIVND (reference sequence). This CDR3 comprises 17 residues. The CDR3 bases are TGTGCCAGCTACGGCCGGGGACAGGGGGAGAGGTACTATGGCTACACCTTC. Encoded protein: CASYGRGQGERYYGYTF.

The chain is built from TRBV5-1 and TRBJ2-5; TRBD2 matches at 7 bases. The trim removed 4 bases at V and 0 bases at J, leaving 3 bases unmatched. The CDR3 contains 14 residues. Germline CDR1 reads SGHRS; CDR2 reads YFSETQ. This CDR3 reads CASSQAGNQETQYF. CDR3 coding DNA: TGCGCCAGCAGCCAAGCGGGAAACCAAGAGACCCAGTACTTC.

This clone showed up just a few times. The rearrangement uses TRBV3-1 (or the pseudogene TRBV3-2) and TRBJ1-4; TRBD1 agrees at 10 bases. This CDR3 is 14 amino acids long. V dropped 4 bases and J dropped 8; count of bases not matched to a gene: 4. CDR1 and CDR2 from the germline V gene are LGHDT and YNNKEL (reference sequence). The CDR3 is CASSPTGGAEKLFF. The CDR3 DNA reads TGTGCCAGCAGCCCGACAGGGGGCGCGGAAAAACTGTTTTTT.

The V gene is TRBV7-8, the J gene TRBJ1-2, with 8 positions matching TRBD1. With 4 bases clipped from V and 8 bases from J, the junction kept 12 bases outside the gene matches. CDR1 and CDR2 from the germline V gene are SGHVS and FQNEAQ. The CDR3 has 15 amino acids. The CDR3 protein is CASSSKTGGSAGYTF. The CDR3 DNA sequence: TGTGCCAGCAGCTCCAAAACAGGGGGTTCAGCAGGCTACACCTTC.

The chain uses TRBV10-2 and TRBJ2-5; the match to TRBD1 covers 7 bases. CDR1 and CDR2 (germline): WSHSY, SAAADI. V shed 4 bases, J shed 4 bases, and the junction held 6 bases outside the gene matches. The length of the CDR3 is 14 residues. CDR3 protein: CASSVRGRRETQYF. The CDR3 bases are TGCGCCAGCAGTGTTAGGGGGCGCAGAGAGACCCAGTACTTC.

V is TRBV2 and J is TRBJ1-2, with TRBD1 as a possible D gene (6 bases). V lost 7 bases and J 5 bases, leaving 17 bases between the germline ends. Germline CDR1 and CDR2: SNHLY and FYNNEI. This CDR3 comprises 14 residues. The CDR3, as DNA: TGTGCCAGCACCAGCGGGGGGGCTGGGTATGGCTACACCTTC. The encoded protein is CASTSGGAGYGYTF.